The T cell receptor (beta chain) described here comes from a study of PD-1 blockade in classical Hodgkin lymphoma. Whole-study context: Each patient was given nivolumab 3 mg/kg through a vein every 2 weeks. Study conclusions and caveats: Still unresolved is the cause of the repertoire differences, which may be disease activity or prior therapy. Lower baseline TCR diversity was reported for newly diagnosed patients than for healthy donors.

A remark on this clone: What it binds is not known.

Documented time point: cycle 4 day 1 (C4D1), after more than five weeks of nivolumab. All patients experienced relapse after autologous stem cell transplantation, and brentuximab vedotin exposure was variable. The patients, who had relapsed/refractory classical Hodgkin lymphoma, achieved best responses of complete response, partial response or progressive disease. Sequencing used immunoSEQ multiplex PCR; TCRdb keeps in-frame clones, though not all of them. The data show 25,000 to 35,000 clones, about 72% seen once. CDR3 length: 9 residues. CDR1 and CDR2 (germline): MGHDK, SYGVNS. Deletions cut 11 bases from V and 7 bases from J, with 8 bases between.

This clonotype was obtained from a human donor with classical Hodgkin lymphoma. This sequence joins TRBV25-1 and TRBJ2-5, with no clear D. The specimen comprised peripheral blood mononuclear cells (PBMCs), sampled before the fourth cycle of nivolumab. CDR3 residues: CAGRRTQYF. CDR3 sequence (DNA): TGTGCCGGAAGACGGACCCAGTACTTC.